This T cell receptor beta chain comes out of a study of beta chain features in type 1 diabetes. Expressed TCRB transcripts were sequenced, since all the RNA that had been isolated was reverse transcribed. Libraries were prepared by immunoSEQ multiplex PCR; TCRdb keeps only in-frame clonotypes and omits some of them. The sample carries about 230,000 clones, over 9.5% recorded once. The V and J ends lost 4 bases and 9 bases, in that order; junction bases with no gene match: 11. The CDR3 spans 15 residues. Germline CDR1 reads SEHNR; CDR2 reads FQNEAQ (reference sequence). Sequenced sample: naive CD4+ T cells from blood. The sequence was collected from a woman aged 18-29 years in good health. The V gene is TRBV7-9, the J gene TRBJ2-1; 8 bases are shared with TRBD2. The CDR3 spells CASSSLAGRAVEQFF. The CDR3 nucleotides read TGTGCCAGCAGCTCACTAGCCGGGAGGGCCGTTGAGCAGTTCTTC.